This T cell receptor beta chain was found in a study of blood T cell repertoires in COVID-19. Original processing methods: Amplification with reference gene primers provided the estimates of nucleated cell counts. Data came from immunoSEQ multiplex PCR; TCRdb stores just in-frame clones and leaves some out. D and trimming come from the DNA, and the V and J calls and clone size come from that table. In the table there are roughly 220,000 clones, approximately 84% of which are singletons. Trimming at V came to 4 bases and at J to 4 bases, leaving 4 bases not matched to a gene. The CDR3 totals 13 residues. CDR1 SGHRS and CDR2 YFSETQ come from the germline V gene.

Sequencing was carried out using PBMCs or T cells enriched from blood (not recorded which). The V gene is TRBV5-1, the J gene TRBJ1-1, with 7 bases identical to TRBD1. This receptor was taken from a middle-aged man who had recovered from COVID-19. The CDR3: CASSQGGPTEAFF. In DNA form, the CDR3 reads TGCGCCAGCAGCCAGGGGGGACCCACTGAAGCTTTCTTT.